The TCR beta chain under discussion was sequenced for a study of graft-versus-host responses after intestinal transplantation. The overall study: Induction using anti-thymocyte globulin, followed by tacrolimus and steroids for roughly 3 years, was given to all recipients.

The V gene's germline CDR1 is SGHRS and CDR2 YFSETQ. V lost 0 bases to trimming and J lost 2 bases, with 13 bases between them. The CDR3 totals 16 residues. Profiled with immunoSEQ multiplex PCR; TCRdb holds only in-frame clones, not every one. The sample includes roughly 110,000 clones, around 94% of them seen just once. Details on this clone: Its antigen is not identified.

This specimen was unstimulated CD4+ T cells sorted from spleen or lymph node cells, taken before transplant. The chain links TRBV5-1 to TRBJ2-3; TRBD1 might be the D (6 bases). The receptor was isolated from a human donor who was the organ donor for an intestinal transplant. CDR3 residues: CASSLVTGIPTDTQYF. The CDR3 DNA is TGCGCCAGCAGCTTGGTAACAGGGATCCCCACAGATACGCAGTATTTT.